These T cell receptor beta chains were read from a single sample in a study of shared clonotypes between healthy human individuals. Some clones are missing from TCRdb's copy, which holds only in-frame ones; the method was immunoSEQ multiplex PCR. The sample has millions of clones; roughly nine tenths are singletons. The sequencing sample was made of naive CD4+ T cells sorted from blood. Receptors originate from a man between 18 and 29 years old in good health. CDR3s include the opening cysteine and the closing phenylalanine or tryptophan.

V gene	J gene	CDR3 protein
TRBV10-3	TRBJ2-7	CAIRRGGEGTLRIEQYF
TRBV14	TRBJ2-2	CASSQARGAGELFF
TRBV6-6	TRBJ1-2	CASSYSSGNYGYTF
TRBV5-1	TRBJ2-3	CASSLVGGLDTQYF
TRBV25-1	TRBJ1-1	CASSGQGEVLMNTEAFF
TRBV7-9	TRBJ2-1	CASKDAGLAGINEQFF
TRBV5-1	TRBJ1-5	CASSLSPQGNQPQHF
TRBV18	TRBJ2-5	CASSLSGVLETQYF
TRBV7-9	TRBJ2-1	CASSLALLAGDYNEQFF
TRBV5-4	TRBJ1-2	CASSPDRNRGYGYTF
TRBV7-2	TRBJ2-1	CASSLVGQWFNEQFF
TRBV10-3	TRBJ2-1	CAISETNPGLADNEQFF
TRBV9	TRBJ2-1	CASSVAGTSGGYNEQFF
TRBV25-1	TRBJ1-5	CASSTAGGQPQHF
TRBV27	TRBJ2-1	CASDSLGGARFNEQFF
TRBV5-6	TRBJ2-4	CASSLEFGRGDQYF
TRBV5-6	TRBJ2-7	CASSLEQGLGEQYF
TRBV6-6	TRBJ1-5	CASSFHRDRVSQPQHF
TRBV18	TRBJ1-2	CASSPPNGDGYTF
TRBV25-1	TRBJ1-1	CASSEYVKGMGTEAFF
TRBV19	TRBJ2-2	CASSLLQGSPGELFF
TRBV5-4	TRBJ2-7	CASSRGLAGGSSYEQYF
TRBV2	TRBJ1-1	CASALGAEAFF
TRBV2	TRBJ2-7	CASRGGTGVYEQYF
TRBV11-3	TRBJ2-2	CASSSGGTGSGELFF
TRBV5-1	TRBJ2-5	CASSWGRGPGETQYF
TRBV29-1	TRBJ2-3	CSLEPGTADTQYF
TRBV7-6	TRBJ2-7	CASSEGTGRPYEQYF
TRBV19	TRBJ1-3	CTSSIEDLGNTIYF
TRBV19	TRBJ1-5	CASTEAEGQPQHF
TRBV6-5	TRBJ1-6	CASSYSNQERNSPLHF
TRBV7-8	TRBJ2-7	CASSLATGGNEQYF
TRBV5-4	TRBJ2-3	CASSLAGVETDTQYF
TRBV19	TRBJ2-3	CASSMGEASTDTQYF
TRBV19	TRBJ2-2	CASSSSGRYTGELFF
TRBV4-3	TRBJ2-7	CASSQRLAAPYEQYF
TRBV6-1	TRBJ1-1	CASSELSEGTWDTEAFF
TRBV21-1	TRBJ2-2	CASSLNTGELFF
TRBV29-1	TRBJ2-5	CSSWDRGQETQYF
TRBV6-1	TRBJ1-1	CASSEKGRAFF
TRBV4-3	TRBJ2-6	CASSPNSGQGDSGANVLTF
TRBV5-4	TRBJ2-5	CASRGTGETQYF
TRBV4-3	TRBJ2-3	CASSQWTGDTQYF
TRBV2	TRBJ1-4	CASSERTGPNEKLFF
TRBV28	TRBJ2-7	CASSLYTSGGEQYF
TRBV6-4	TRBJ2-5	CASLSFPPYF
TRBV4-3	TRBJ1-3	CASSRGGPTTGNTIYF
TRBV7-9	TRBJ2-1	CASTAGVGEQFF
TRBV5-4	TRBJ1-1	CASSFAGANTEAFF
TRBV9	TRBJ2-2	CASSARQGDTGELFF
TRBV5-4	TRBJ2-7	CASSLAGATYEQYF
TRBV12-5	TRBJ1-3	CASGGTGLGYANTIYF
TRBV10-1	TRBJ1-6	CASSGGNLGNSPLHF
TRBV4-1	TRBJ2-5	CASSQVGQQETQYF
TRBV6-1	TRBJ2-7	CASNPGQGAVYEQYF